This T cell receptor beta chain comes out of a study of T-cell reconstitution after alpha-beta-depleted transplantation in children. Unique molecular identifiers were incorporated during preparation of the TCRbeta library. Using its own MiXCR run on the PCR reads, TCRdb lists one record per CDR3 protein. Here the sample spans roughly 400,000 distinct CDR3 sequences, around 21% being singletons. The table lists this clonotype with a few counts. Trimming took 6 bases from V and 5 from J, leaving 13 bases between them. This CDR3 comprises 12 residues. Germline CDR1 reads SQVTM; CDR2 reads ANQGSEA. The chain has TRBV29-1 and TRBJ1-1; D ambiguous. The TCR comes from a human donor who donated a stem cell graft to a child with acute myeloid leukemia. Source: PBMCs from the stem cell graft donor, taken from the stem cell graft. The CDR3 is CSVISTGTEAFF. CDR3 sequence (DNA): TGCAGCGTCATCAGCACGGGGACTGAAGCTTTCTTT.